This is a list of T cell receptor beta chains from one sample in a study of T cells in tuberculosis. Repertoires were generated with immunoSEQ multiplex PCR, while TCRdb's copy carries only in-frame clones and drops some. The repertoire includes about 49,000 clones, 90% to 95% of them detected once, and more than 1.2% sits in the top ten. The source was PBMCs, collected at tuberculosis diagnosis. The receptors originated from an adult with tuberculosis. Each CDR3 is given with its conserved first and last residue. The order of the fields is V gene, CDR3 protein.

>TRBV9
CASSVGAGSSYEQYF
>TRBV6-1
CASTRAVSYNEQFF
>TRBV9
CASSVARREINTGELFF
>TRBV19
CASSRAGGPGEQYF
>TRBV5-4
CASSLAERTAGYGYTF
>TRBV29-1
CSVLAGGAYEQYF
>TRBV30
CAWSVGGFGYEQYF
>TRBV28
CASRPGQSYGYTF
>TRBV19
CASRSRGPDYEQYF
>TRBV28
CASTGDYEQYF
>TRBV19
CASSVTPGQKSYGYTF
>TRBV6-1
CASRDGQLATDTQYF
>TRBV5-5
CASSLSGQSNYEQYF
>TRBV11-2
CASSLGHLGQGYGYTF
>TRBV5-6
CASSSPGTGVYEQFF
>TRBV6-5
CASSYQGQGTYGYTF
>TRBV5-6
CASSLGGQGYYEQYF
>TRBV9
CASSARPWTGEAEGNTIYF
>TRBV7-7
CASSLGGGLTDTQYF
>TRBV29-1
CSGSDRGETQYF